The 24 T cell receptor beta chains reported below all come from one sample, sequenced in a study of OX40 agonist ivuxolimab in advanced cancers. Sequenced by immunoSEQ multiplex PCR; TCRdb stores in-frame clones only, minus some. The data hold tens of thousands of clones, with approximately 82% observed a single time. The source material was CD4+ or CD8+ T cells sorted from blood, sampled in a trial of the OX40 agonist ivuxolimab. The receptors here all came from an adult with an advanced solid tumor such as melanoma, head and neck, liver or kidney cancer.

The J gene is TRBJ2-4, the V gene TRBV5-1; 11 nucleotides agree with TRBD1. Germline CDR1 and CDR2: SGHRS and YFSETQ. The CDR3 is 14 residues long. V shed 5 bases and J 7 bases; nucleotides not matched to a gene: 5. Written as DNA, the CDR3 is TGCGCCAGCAGACCGGGGACAGGGGGGAACATTCAGTACTTC. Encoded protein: CASRPGTGGNIQYF.

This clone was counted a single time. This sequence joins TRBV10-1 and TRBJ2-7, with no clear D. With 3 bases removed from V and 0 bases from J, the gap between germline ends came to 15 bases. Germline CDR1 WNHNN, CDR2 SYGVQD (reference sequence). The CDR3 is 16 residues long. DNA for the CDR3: TGCGCCAGCAGTGATCGGGCCTCCGATCTCTCCTACGAGCAGTACGTC. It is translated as CASSDRASDLSYEQYV.

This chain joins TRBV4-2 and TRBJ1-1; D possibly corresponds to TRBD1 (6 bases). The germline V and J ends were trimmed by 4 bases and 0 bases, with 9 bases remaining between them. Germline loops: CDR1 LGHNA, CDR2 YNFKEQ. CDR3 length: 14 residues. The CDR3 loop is CASSPGQMNTEAFF. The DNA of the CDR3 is TGTGCCAGCAGCCCTGGACAGATGAACACTGAAGCTTTCTTT.

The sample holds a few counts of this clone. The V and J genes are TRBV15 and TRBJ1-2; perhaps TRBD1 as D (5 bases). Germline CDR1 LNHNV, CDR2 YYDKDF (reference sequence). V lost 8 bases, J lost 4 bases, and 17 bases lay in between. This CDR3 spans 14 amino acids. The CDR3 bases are TGTGCCACCCAGACGGGACGGAATCTCTATGGCTACACCTTC. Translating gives CATQTGRNLYGYTF.

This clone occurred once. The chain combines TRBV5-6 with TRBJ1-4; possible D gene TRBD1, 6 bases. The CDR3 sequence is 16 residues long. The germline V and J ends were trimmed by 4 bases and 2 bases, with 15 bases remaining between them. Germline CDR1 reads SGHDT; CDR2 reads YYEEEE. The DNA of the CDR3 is TGTGCCAGCAGCCCCAGGCGGGGGGCGACTAATGAAAAACTGTTTTTT. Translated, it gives CASSPRRGATNEKLFF.

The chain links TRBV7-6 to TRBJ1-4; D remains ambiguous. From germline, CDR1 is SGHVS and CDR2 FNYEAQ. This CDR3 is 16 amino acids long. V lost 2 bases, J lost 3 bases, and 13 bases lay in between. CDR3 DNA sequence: TGTGCCAGCAGCTTATTTTCTGGGGAATCTAATGAAAAACTGTTTTTT. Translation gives CASSLFSGESNEKLFF.

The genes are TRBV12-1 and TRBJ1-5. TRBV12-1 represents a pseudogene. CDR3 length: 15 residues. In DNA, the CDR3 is TGTGCCATCCCCCGGGACGCAGATAGCAATCAGCCCCAGCATTTT. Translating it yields CAIPRDADSNQPQHF.

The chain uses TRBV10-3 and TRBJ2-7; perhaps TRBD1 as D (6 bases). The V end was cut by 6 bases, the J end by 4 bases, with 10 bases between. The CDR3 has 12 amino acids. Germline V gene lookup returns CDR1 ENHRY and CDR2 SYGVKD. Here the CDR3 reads CAIRGTGYEQYF. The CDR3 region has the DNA TGTGCCATCAGGGGAACAGGGTACGAGCAGTACTTC.

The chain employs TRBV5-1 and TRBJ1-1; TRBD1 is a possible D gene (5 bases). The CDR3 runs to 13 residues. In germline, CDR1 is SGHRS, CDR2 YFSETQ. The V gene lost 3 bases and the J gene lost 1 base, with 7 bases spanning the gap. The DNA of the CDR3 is TGCGCCAGCAGCTGGGACGGGAACACTGAAGCTTTCTTT. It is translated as CASSWDGNTEAFF.

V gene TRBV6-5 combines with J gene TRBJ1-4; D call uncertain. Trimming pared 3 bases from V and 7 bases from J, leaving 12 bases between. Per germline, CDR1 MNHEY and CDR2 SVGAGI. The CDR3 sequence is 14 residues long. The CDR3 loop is CASSYGTGGEKLFF. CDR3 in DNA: TGTGCCAGCAGTTATGGAACGGGCGGTGAAAAACTGTTTTTT.

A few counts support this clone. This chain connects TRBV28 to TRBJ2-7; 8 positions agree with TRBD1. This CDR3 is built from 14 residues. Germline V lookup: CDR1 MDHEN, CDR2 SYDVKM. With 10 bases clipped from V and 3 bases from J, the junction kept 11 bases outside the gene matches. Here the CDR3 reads CATRDRQSFYEQYV. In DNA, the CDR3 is TGTGCCACCCGGGACAGGCAAAGCTTCTACGAGCAGTACGTC.

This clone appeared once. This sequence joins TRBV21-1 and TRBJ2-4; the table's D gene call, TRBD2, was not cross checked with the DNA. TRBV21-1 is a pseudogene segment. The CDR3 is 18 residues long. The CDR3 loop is CASSNLQVLAGGENIQYF. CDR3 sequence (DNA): TGTGCCAGCAGCAACCTCCAGGTGCTAGCGGGAGGAGAGAACATTCAGTACTTC.

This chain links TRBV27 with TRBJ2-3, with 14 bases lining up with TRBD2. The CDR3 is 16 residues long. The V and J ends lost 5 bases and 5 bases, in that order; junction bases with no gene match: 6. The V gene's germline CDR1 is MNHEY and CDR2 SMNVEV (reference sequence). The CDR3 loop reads CASSPGTSGRRDTQYF. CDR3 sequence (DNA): TGTGCCAGCAGTCCGGGGACTAGCGGGAGAAGAGATACGCAGTATTTT.

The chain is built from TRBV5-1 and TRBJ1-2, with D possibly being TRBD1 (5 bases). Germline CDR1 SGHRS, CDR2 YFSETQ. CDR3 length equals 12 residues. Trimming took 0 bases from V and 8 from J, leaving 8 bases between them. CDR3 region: CASSLAGEGYTF. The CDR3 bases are TGCGCCAGCAGCTTGGCGGGGGAGGGCTACACCTTC.

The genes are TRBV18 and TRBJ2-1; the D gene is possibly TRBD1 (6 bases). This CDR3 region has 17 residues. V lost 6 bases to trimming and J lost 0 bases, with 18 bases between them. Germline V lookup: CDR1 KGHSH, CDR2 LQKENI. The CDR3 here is CASSQSTGPYSYNEQFF. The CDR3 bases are TGTGCCAGCTCTCAGTCCACAGGGCCTTACTCCTACAATGAGCAGTTCTTC.

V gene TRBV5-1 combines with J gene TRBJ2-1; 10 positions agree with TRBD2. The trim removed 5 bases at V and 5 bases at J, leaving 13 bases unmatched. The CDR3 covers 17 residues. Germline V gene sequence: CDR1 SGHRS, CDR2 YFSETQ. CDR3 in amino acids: CASSYLPSGSNDNEQFF. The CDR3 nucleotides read TGCGCCAGCAGTTATCTCCCTAGCGGGAGTAACGACAATGAGCAGTTCTTC.

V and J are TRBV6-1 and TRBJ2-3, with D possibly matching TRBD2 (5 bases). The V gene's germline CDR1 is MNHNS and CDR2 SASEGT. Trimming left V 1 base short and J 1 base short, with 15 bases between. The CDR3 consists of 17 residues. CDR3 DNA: TGTGCCAGCAGTGAAGAAAGGGAGTTGATCGGCACAGATACGCAGTATTTT. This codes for CASSEERELIGTDTQYF.

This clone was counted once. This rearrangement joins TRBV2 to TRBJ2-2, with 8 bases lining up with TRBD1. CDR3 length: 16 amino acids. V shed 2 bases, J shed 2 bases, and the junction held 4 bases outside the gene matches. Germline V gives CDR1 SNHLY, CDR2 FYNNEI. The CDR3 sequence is CASSEFGTGNTGELFF. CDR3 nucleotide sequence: TGTGCCAGCAGTGAATTCGGGACAGGAAACACCGGGGAGCTGTTTTTT.

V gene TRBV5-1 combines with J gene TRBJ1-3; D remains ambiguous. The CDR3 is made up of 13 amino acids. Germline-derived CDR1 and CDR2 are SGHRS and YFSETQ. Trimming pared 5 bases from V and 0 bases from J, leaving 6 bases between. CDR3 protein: CASSQDSGNTIYF. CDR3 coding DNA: TGCGCCAGCAGTCAGGACTCTGGAAACACCATATATTTT.

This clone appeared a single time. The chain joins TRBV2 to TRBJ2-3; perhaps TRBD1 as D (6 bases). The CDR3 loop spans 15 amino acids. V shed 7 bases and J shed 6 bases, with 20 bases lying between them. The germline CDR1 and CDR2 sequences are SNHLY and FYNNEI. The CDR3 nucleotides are TGTGCCAGCAAGGGGACAAGGACGATGGTGGATACGCAGTATTTT. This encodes CASKGTRTMVDTQYF. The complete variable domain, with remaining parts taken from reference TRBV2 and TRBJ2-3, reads EPEVTQTPSHQVTQMGQEVILRCVPISNHLYFYWYRQILGQKVEFLVSFYNNEISEKSEIFDDQFSVERPDGSNFTLKIRSTKLEDSAMYFCASKGTRTMVDTQYFGPGTRLTVL.

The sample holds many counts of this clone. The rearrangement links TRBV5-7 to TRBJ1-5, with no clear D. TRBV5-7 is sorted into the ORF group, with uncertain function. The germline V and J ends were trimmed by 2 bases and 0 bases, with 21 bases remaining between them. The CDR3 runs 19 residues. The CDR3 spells CASSLSRGRRPNSNQPQHF. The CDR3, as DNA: TGTGCCAGCAGCTTAAGTCGGGGTAGGAGGCCGAATAGCAATCAGCCCCAGCATTTT.

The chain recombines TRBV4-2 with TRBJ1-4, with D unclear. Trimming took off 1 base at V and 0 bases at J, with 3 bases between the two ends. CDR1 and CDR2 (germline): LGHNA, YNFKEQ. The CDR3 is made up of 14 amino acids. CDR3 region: CASSQGATNEKLFF. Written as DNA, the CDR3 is TGTGCCAGCAGCCAAGGTGCAACTAATGAAAAACTGTTTTTT.

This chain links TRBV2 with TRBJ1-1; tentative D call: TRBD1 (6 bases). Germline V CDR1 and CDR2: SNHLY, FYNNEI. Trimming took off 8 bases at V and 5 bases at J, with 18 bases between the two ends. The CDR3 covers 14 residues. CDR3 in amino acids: CASGGTQRGTEAFF. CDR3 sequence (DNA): TGTGCCAGCGGCGGGACACAAAGAGGGACTGAAGCTTTCTTT.

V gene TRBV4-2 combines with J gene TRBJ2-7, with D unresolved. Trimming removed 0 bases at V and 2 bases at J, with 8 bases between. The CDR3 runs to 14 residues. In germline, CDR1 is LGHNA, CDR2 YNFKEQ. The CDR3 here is CASSQDQLTYEQYF. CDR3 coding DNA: TGTGCCAGCAGCCAAGATCAACTGACCTACGAGCAGTACTTC.